This T cell receptor beta chain derives from a study of CXCR3-negative and CXCR3-positive naive CD8 T cells. The overall study: A total of 130 million or so TRB reads was generated, with about 1.5 +/- 0.3 million per library. Study findings and constraints: Naive CXCR3-positive cells had TRB CDR3s more hydrophobic than those of CXCR3-negative naive cells. Diversity in memory CD8+ cells fell much lower than the comparably high levels seen in both naive subsets. Both naive subsets, CXCR3-negative and CXCR3-positive, displayed similar TRBV-TRBJ usage, unlike memory cells.

Preparation of TRB cDNA libraries relied on 5' RACE carrying UMI labels. After re-calling the 5' RACE reads, TCRdb lists one entry per CDR3 protein, DNA absent. The sample spans 150,000 to 180,000 distinct CDR3 sequences; the ten largest clones claim approximately 0.46%. Identification of naive CD8+ T cells rested on CD45RO-CCR7+CD27+CD95- status. The CDR3 is 11 amino acids. Germline V gene data show CDR1 as DFQATT and CDR2 as SNEGSKA (reference sequence). Of note for this clonotype: Its antigen is undetermined.

What was sequenced was naive CXCR3+ CD8+ T cells from blood. Subset specified: CD45RO-CCR7+CD27+CD95- naive CD8+ T cells expressing CXCR3 (TNR3+). This sequence was found in a human donor in good health. Some clones in this sample may be carry-over from other donors' samples. The chain recombines TRBV20-1 with TRBJ2-7. CDR3: CSARDGYEQYF.